The T cell receptor (beta chain) described here comes from a study of shared clonotypes between healthy human individuals. Study-wide background: CD8 memory received one plate per donor, CD8 naive two, CD4 memory three and CD4 naive three.

This clone was detected a few times. The target antigen is unknown. Each subset's genomic DNA was shared equally among a number of immunoSEQ plates. Profiled with immunoSEQ multiplex PCR; TCRdb holds only in-frame clones, not every one. Here the sample spans some 630,000 clones, 72% being singletons. Study-wide findings and caveats: Relative to memory subsets, naive subsets generally showed larger estimated richness. Naive CD4 clonotypes overlapped across a few donors at approximately 5%.

Germline CDR1 SGHRS, CDR2 YFSETQ. CDR3 size: 17 residues. The trim removed 4 bases at V and 7 bases at J, leaving 13 bases unmatched. Sample: memory CD4+ T cells sorted from blood. The subset: CD45RA-negative fraction. The source of this sequence is a woman in her thirties in good health. The rearrangement links TRBV5-1 to TRBJ2-1, with TRBD2 matching over 11 bases. Here the CDR3 reads CASSLHQTSGTGNEQFF. The CDR3 region has the DNA TGCGCCAGCAGCCTGCATCAGACTAGCGGGACGGGGAATGAGCAGTTCTTC.